Each of the 24 T cell receptor beta chains below was sequenced from the same sample in a study of T cells in localized non-small cell lung cancer. Libraries were prepared by immunoSEQ multiplex PCR; TCRdb keeps only in-frame clonotypes and omits some of them. The table records around 140,000 clones, roughly nine tenths of them present only once. The sample here was peripheral blood, taken before any cancer treatment. The receptors were sampled from a female donor over 55 with stage I lung adenocarcinoma.

The rearrangement uses TRBV11-2 and TRBJ2-2; 9 bases are a match to TRBD1. CDR3 size: 16 residues. The V gene's germline CDR1 is SGHAT and CDR2 FQNNGV. V shed 3 bases and J 7 bases; nucleotides not matched to a gene: 9. The CDR3: CASSFPHRGRGGELFF. CDR3 sequence (DNA): TGTGCCAGCAGCTTCCCTCACAGGGGGCGAGGCGGGGAGCTGTTTTTT.

V is TRBV28 and J is TRBJ1-2; 8 bases fit TRBD1. V trimming: 1 base; J trimming: 8 bases; junction bases outside the gene matches: 12. The CDR3 is made up of 16 amino acids. Germline V gene data show CDR1 as MDHEN and CDR2 as SYDVKM. CDR3: CASSLSKGQGAGGYTF. DNA for the CDR3: TGTGCCAGCAGTTTATCCAAGGGGCAGGGGGCAGGAGGCTACACCTTC.

The chain is built from TRBV5-6 and TRBJ2-7; D gene uncertain. The germline gives CDR1 SGHDT, CDR2 YYEEEE. V was clipped by 2 bases and J by 4 bases, with 7 bases between them. The CDR3 has 12 residues. This chain's CDR3 is CASSLLGYEQYF. The CDR3, as DNA: TGTGCCAGCAGCTTATTGGGGTACGAGCAGTACTTC.

The chain has TRBV6-5 and TRBJ2-1, with 9 bases identical to TRBD2. The CDR3 totals 15 residues. Per the germline V gene, CDR1 is MNHEY and CDR2 is SVGAGI. After removal of 7 bases from V and 6 bases from J, the junction contained 10 bases not matched to a gene. The CDR3 DNA reads as TGTGCCAGCACGACGCGACTAGCGGCCCTCAATGAGCAGTTCTTC. Translating gives CASTTRLAALNEQFF.

This clone was seen more than once but under ten times. The V and J genes are TRBV18 and TRBJ1-1; D may be TRBD1 (5 bases). This CDR3 has 13 residues. Germline CDR1 KGHSH, CDR2 LQKENI. Trimming cost V 8 bases and J 4 bases, with 14 bases left between them. CDR3 in DNA: TGTGCCAGCGCCCCTCAGGGTCCCACTGAAGCTTTCTTT. It encodes CASAPQGPTEAFF.

This chain connects TRBV25-1 to TRBJ2-1; the match to TRBD2 covers 8 bases. Looked up from germline, CDR1 is MGHDK and CDR2 is SYGVNS. J lost 6 bases, V lost 2 bases, and 3 bases had no gene match. The length of the CDR3 is 14 residues. The CDR3 sequence: CASSEAGGLNEQFF. In DNA, the CDR3 is TGTGCCAGCAGTGAAGCGGGAGGACTCAATGAGCAGTTCTTC.

This chain connects TRBV10-1 to TRBJ2-2; TRBD2 matches 9 bases. Germline V CDR1 and CDR2: WNHNN, SYGVQD (reference sequence). Losses at the gene ends were 6 bases for V and 1 base for J; bases not matched to a gene: 0. The CDR3 consists of 14 residues. The CDR3 region is CASRTSGNTGELFF. The CDR3 coding sequence is TGCGCCAGCAGGACTAGCGGGAACACCGGGGAGCTGTTTTTT.

The gene calls are TRBV21-1 and TRBJ1-2; TRBD1 is taken as the D call from the table, unchecked against the DNA. TRBV21-1 is a listed pseudogene. The CDR3 contains 16 residues. The CDR3 DNA reads TGTGCCAGCAGCAAAGAAGTAACAGATAGGTGTTATGGCTACACCTTC. Translating gives CASSKEVTDRCYGYTF.

This clone was detected only once. Its ends do not fully match the called genes, so a read error is possible. J is TRBJ2-3 and V is TRBV6-1, with D possibly TRBD2 on 7 matching bases. This CDR3 region has 13 residues. The germline V gene has CDR1 MNHNS and CDR2 SASEGT. In nucleotides, the CDR3 is TGTGCCGGCAGACTAAAGGGGGAGGGTACGCAGTATTTT. This encodes CAGRLKGEGTQYF.

V and J are TRBV28 and TRBJ2-1, with D perhaps matching TRBD1 or TRBD2 (6 bases each). The V gene lost 3 bases and the J gene lost 5 bases, with 14 bases spanning the gap. The CDR3 totals 15 residues. Per germline, CDR1 MDHEN and CDR2 SYDVKM. CDR3 sequence: CASSLRGEWNNEQFF. In DNA, the CDR3 is TGTGCCAGCAGTTTGAGGGGGGAATGGAACAATGAGCAGTTCTTC.

The chain uses TRBV4-1 and TRBJ2-5; D gene uncertain. The V gene's germline CDR1 is MGHRA and CDR2 YSYEKL. The ends were cut back, 4 bases at V and 3 bases at J, with 15 bases in the middle. The CDR3 runs 15 residues. Written as DNA, the CDR3 is TGCGCCAGCAGCCCAAGTGCTGGACGGAAAGAGACCCAGTACTTC. This codes for CASSPSAGRKETQYF.

This clone was detected only once. The chain couples TRBV12-2 to TRBJ2-3. TRBV12-2 is recorded as a pseudogene. This CDR3 is 16 amino acids long. DNA of the CDR3: TGTGCAAGTCGCTTAGGGGACCAAGCCAGCACAGATACGCAGTATTTT. It is translated as CASRLGDQASTDTQYF.

The chain recombines TRBV7-8 with TRBJ2-1, with D unresolved. The CDR3 consists of 13 residues. V was cut by 0 bases and J by 15 bases, with 15 bases left in between. Germline V gene sequence: CDR1 SGHVS, CDR2 FQNEAQ. The CDR3 sequence is CASSLAPSSSPFF. CDR3 nucleotide sequence: TGTGCCAGCAGCTTAGCGCCCTCTAGTTCTCCGTTCTTC.

This CDR3 reads CATSREDKPSSYNEQFF. For the CDR3, the DNA is TGTGCCACCAGCAGAGAAGACAAGCCCAGCTCCTACAATGAGCAGTTCTTC. J is TRBJ2-1 and V is TRBV15; no clear D. This CDR3 has 17 residues. Trimming cost V 0 bases and J 0 bases, with 12 bases left between them. The V gene's germline CDR1 is LNHNV and CDR2 YYDKDF (reference sequence).

This sequence joins TRBV5-4 and TRBJ2-5, with a tentative D call TRBD2 (6 bases). V shed 7 bases and J shed 5 bases, with 12 bases lying between them. Germline V lookup: CDR1 SGHNT, CDR2 YYREEE (reference sequence). The CDR3 spans 12 residues. The CDR3 nucleotides are TGTGCCAGCGGCCTTGGAGGGGAGACCCAGTACTTC. This sequence encodes CASGLGGETQYF.

This chain connects TRBV7-2 to TRBJ2-1, with D tentatively TRBD2 (6 bases). The CDR3 has 17 residues. V was cut by 0 bases and J by 5 bases, with 17 bases left in between. Germline lookup yields CDR1 SGHTA and CDR2 FQGNSA. CDR3 in DNA: TGTGCCAGCAGCTTAGCTGCGGGGCTGCGGCGGAACAATGAGCAGTTCTTC. Its protein product is CASSLAAGLRRNNEQFF.

The rearrangement uses TRBV28 and TRBJ2-5; D might be TRBD1 or TRBD2, each matching 5 bases. The germline gives CDR1 MDHEN, CDR2 SYDVKM. The CDR3 is 15 residues long. With 2 bases removed from V and 5 bases from J, the gap between germline ends came to 15 bases. The CDR3 is CASSLAQGWGETQYF. The CDR3 nucleotides read TGTGCCAGCAGTTTAGCCCAAGGGTGGGGGGAGACCCAGTACTTC.

This chain joins TRBV11-3 and TRBJ2-3, with D uncertain. Germline V gene sequence: CDR1 SGHNT, CDR2 YENEEA. The CDR3 has 13 residues. Trimming cost V 1 base and J 9 bases, with 11 bases left between them. CDR3 sequence reads: CASSLGPFGTQYF. The CDR3 DNA sequence: TGTGCCAGCAGCTTAGGTCCCTTTGGGACGCAGTATTTT.

This sequence joins TRBV7-8 and TRBJ2-1; 14 bases map to TRBD2. V was clipped by 1 base and J by 0 bases; unmatched bases: 5. The V gene's germline CDR1 is SGHVS and CDR2 FQNEAQ. CDR3 length equals 19 residues. The CDR3 sequence is CASSLVGTSGSFSYNEQFF. CDR3 coding DNA: TGTGCCAGCAGCTTAGTGGGGACTAGCGGGAGCTTCTCCTACAATGAGCAGTTCTTC.

The chain joins TRBV10-2 to TRBJ2-5; 8 bases are a match to TRBD2. The CDR3 consists of 15 residues. V gave up 0 bases and J gave up 6 bases; unmatched junction bases: 6. CDR1 and CDR2 (germline): WSHSY, SAAADI. The CDR3 protein is CASSESAGARKTQYF. Here the CDR3 DNA reads TGCGCCAGCAGTGAGTCAGCGGGGGCGAGAAAGACCCAGTACTTC.

The chain recombines TRBV7-3 with TRBJ2-1, with D perhaps matching TRBD2 (6 bases). Germline CDR1 and CDR2: SGHTA and FQGTGA. CDR3 length equals 15 residues. Trimming removed 0 bases from V and 5 bases from J, with 11 bases in between. The CDR3 loop is CASSLTLAGNNEQFF. The CDR3 bases are TGTGCCAGCAGCTTAACACTAGCAGGAAACAATGAGCAGTTCTTC.

The CDR3 reads CAWSATNEKLFF. CDR3 nucleotides: TGTGCCTGGAGTGCTACTAATGAAAAACTGTTTTTT. The rearrangement joins TRBV30 to TRBJ1-4; D is undetermined. Germline V gives CDR1 GTSNPN, CDR2 SVGIG (reference sequence). V lost 1 base and J 2 bases, leaving 2 bases between the germline ends. This CDR3 has 12 amino acids.

Written as DNA, the CDR3 is TGTGCCTGGAAGGGAGATATGAACACTGAAGCTTTCTTT. It yields the protein CAWKGDMNTEAFF. This rearrangement joins TRBV30 to TRBJ1-1; the D is unclear. This CDR3 spans 13 amino acids. V lost 4 bases and J lost 0, with 9 bases in between. Germline V gene data show CDR1 as GTSNPN and CDR2 as SVGIG (reference sequence).

The chain recombines TRBV27 with TRBJ2-7; unclear D gene. Trimming left V 3 bases short and J 6 bases short, with 15 bases between. The CDR3 sequence is 14 residues long. Looked up from germline, CDR1 is MNHEY and CDR2 is SMNVEV (reference sequence). The CDR3 region has the DNA TGTGCCAGCAGTTTCGCATGGCAGGCGGTCGAGCAGTACTTC. Its protein is CASSFAWQAVEQYF.